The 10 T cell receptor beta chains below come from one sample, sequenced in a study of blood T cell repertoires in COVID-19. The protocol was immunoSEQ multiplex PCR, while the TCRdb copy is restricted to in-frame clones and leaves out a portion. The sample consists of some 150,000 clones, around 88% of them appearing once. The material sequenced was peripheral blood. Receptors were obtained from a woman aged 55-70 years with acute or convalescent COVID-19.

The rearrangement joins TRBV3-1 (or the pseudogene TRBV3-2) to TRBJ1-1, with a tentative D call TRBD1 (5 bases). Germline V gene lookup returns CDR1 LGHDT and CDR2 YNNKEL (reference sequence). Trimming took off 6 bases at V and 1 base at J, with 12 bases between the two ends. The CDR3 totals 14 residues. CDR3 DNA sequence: TGTGCCAGCAGTCGACAGAGATCGAACACTGAAGCTTTCTTT. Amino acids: CASSRQRSNTEAFF.

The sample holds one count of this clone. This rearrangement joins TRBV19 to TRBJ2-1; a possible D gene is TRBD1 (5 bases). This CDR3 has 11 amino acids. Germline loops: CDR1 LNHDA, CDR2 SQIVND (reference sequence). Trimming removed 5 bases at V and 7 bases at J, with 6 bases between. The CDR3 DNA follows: TGTGCCAGTAGTCAGGGAAATGAGCAGTTCTTC. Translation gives CASSQGNEQFF.

For the CDR3, the DNA is TGTGCCAGTAGTATCTCAGGGGCTGGGGCCAACGTCCTGACTTTC. Translation: CASSISGAGANVLTF. The chain carries TRBV19 and TRBJ2-6, with D maybe TRBD1 (6 bases). The germline CDR1 and CDR2 sequences are LNHDA and SQIVND (reference sequence). The CDR3 has 15 amino acids. Trimming left V 3 bases short and J 2 bases short, with 8 bases between.

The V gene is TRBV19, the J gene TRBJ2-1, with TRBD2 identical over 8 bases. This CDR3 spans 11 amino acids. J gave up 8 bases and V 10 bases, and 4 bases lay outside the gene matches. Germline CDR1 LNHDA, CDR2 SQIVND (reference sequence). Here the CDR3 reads CATPGGDEQFF. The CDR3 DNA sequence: TGTGCCACCCCGGGGGGGGATGAGCAGTTCTTC.

The CDR3 here is CATAEGRSGNSPLHF. CDR3 sequence (DNA): TGTGCCACTGCGGAGGGACGGTCCGGTAATTCACCCCTCCACTTT. V gene TRBV6-5 combines with J gene TRBJ1-6; maybe TRBD1 (5 bases). Trimming left V 10 bases short and J 6 bases short, with 19 bases between. CDR3 size: 15 residues. Germline CDR1 reads MNHEY; CDR2 reads SVGAGI.

The CDR3 is CASISPPRGTQYF. The CDR3 DNA reads as TGTGCCAGCATATCTCCCCCTCGAGGGACCCAGTACTTC. The rearrangement uses TRBV6-5 and TRBJ2-5, with D unclear. The germline V and J ends were trimmed by 7 bases and 7 bases, with 16 bases remaining between them. The CDR3 has 13 amino acids. Germline V lookup: CDR1 MNHEY, CDR2 SVGAGI.

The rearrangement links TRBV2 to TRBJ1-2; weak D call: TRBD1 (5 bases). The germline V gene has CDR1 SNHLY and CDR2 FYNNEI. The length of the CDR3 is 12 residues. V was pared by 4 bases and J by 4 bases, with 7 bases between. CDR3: CASSGQTYGYTF. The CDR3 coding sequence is TGTGCCAGCAGTGGACAGACCTATGGCTACACCTTC.

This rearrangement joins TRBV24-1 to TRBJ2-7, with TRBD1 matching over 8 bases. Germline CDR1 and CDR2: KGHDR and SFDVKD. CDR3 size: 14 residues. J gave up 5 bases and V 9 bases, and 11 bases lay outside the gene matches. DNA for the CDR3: TGTGCCACCGCTAGTTCGACAGGGGTGGACGAGCAGTACTTC. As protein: CATASSTGVDEQYF.

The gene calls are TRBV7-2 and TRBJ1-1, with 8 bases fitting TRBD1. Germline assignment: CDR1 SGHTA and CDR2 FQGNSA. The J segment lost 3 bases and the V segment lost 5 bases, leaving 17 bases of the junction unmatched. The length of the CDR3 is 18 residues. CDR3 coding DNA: TGTGCCAGCAGCGAGCAGGGATGGACAGGGCGAACGGACACTGAAGCTTTCTTT. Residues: CASSEQGWTGRTDTEAFF.

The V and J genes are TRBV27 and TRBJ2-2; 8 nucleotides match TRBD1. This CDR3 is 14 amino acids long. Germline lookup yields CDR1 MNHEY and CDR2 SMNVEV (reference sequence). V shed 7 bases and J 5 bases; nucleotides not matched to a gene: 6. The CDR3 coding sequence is TGTGCCAGCACCGGACAGGGAGGAACCGGGGAGCTGTTTTTT. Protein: CASTGQGGTGELFF.